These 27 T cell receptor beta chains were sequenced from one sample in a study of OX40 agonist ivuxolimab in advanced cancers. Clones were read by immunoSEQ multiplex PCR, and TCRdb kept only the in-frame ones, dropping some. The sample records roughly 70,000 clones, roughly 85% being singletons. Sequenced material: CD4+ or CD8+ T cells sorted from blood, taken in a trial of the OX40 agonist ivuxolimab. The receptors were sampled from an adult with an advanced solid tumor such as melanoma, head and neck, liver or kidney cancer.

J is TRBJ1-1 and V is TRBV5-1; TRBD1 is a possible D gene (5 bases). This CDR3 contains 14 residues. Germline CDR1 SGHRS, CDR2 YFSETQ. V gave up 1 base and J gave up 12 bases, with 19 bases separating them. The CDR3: CASSLSQGETWTFF. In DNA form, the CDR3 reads TGCGCCAGCAGCTTGTCGCAGGGAGAGACTTGGACTTTCTTT.

This chain's CDR3 is CASSLDRVSYEQYF. CDR3 coding DNA: TGTGCCAGCAGCCTTGACAGGGTCTCCTACGAGCAGTACTTC. This chain joins TRBV7-2 and TRBJ2-7; 7 nucleotides match TRBD1. V dropped 5 bases and J dropped 0; count of bases not matched to a gene: 4. There are 14 residues in the CDR3. Germline V lookup: CDR1 SGHTA, CDR2 FQGNSA.

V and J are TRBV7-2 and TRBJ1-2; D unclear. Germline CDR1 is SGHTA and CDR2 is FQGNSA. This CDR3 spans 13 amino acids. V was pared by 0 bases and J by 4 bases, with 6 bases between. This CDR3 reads CASSLARSYGYTF. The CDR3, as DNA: TGTGCCAGCAGCTTAGCCAGGAGCTATGGCTACACCTTC.

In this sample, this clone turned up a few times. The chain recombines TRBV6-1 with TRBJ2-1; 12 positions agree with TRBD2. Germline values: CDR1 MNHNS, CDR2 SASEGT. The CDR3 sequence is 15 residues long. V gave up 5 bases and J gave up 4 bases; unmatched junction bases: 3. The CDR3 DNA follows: TGTGCCAGCAGTCCCGGGACTAGCGGGTACAATGAGCAGTTCTTC. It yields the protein CASSPGTSGYNEQFF.

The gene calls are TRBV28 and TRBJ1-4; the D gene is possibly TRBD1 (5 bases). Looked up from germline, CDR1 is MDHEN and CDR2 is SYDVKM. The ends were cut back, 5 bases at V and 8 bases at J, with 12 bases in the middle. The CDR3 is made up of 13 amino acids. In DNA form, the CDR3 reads TGTGCCAGCAGTGCGGGGGGTGTGGAAAAACTGTTTTTT. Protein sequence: CASSAGGVEKLFF.

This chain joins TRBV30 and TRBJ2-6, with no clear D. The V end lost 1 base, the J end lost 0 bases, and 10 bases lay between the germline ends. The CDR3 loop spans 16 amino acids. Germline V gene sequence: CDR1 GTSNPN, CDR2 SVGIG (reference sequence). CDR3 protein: CAWSGTSNSGANVLTF. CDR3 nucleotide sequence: TGTGCCTGGAGTGGCACCTCCAACTCTGGGGCCAACGTCCTGACTTTC.

The CDR3 DNA reads TGCGCCAGCAGCCAAGATCCTAGCGGGAGTGGCGGTGAGCAGTTCTTC. This translates into CASSQDPSGSGGEQFF. The chain has TRBV4-1 and TRBJ2-1, with 10 nucleotides matching TRBD2. The CDR3 has 16 amino acids. V lost 0 bases, J lost 9 bases, and 8 bases stayed unmatched. Germline CDR1 MGHRA, CDR2 YSYEKL.

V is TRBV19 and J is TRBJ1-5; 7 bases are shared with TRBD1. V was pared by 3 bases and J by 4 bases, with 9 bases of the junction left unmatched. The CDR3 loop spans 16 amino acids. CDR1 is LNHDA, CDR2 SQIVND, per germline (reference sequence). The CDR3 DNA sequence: TGTGCCAGTAGTATCCTCCCCACAGGGGTAAATCAGCCCCAGCATTTT. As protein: CASSILPTGVNQPQHF.

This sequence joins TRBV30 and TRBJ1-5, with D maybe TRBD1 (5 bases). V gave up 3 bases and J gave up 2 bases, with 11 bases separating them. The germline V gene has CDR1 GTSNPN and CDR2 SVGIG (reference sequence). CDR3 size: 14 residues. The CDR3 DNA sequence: TGTGCCTGGAGCCCCATGACAGGCAATCAGCCCCAGCATTTT. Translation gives CAWSPMTGNQPQHF.

Here the CDR3 reads CASSFGTVNSPLHF. As DNA, the CDR3 is TGTGCCAGCAGTTTTGGGACAGTTAATTCACCCCTCCACTTT. The chain combines TRBV28 with TRBJ1-6; 7 bases are a match to TRBD1. Germline V lookup: CDR1 MDHEN, CDR2 SYDVKM. This CDR3 comprises 14 residues. Trimming at V came to 3 bases and at J to 6 bases, leaving 2 bases not matched to a gene. The whole variable domain, remainder taken from reference TRBV28 and TRBJ1-6, is DVKVTQSSRYLVKRTGEKVFLECVQDMDHENMFWYRQDPGLGLRLIYFSYDVKMKEKGDIPEGYSVSREKKERFSLILESASTNQTSMYLCASSFGTVNSPLHFGNGTRLTVT.

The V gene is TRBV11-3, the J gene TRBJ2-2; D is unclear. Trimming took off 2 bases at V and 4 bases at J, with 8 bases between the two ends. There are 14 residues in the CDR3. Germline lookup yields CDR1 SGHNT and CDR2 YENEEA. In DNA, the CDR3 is TGTGCCAGCAGCTTAACTGCATCCACCGGGGAGCTGTTTTTT. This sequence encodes CASSLTASTGELFF.

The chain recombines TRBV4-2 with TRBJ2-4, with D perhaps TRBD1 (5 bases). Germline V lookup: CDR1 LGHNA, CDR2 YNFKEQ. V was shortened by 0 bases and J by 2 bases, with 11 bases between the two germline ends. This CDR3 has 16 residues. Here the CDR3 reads CASSQEPAGPKNIQYF. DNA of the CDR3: TGTGCCAGCAGCCAAGAGCCGGCAGGGCCCAAAAACATTCAGTACTTC.

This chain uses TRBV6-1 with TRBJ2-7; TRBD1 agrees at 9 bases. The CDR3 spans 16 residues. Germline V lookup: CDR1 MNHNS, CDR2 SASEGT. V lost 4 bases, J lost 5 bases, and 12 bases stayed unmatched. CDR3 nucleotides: TGTGCCAGCAGTGCCCATACAGGGGGCGCGGGGAACGAGCAGTACTTC. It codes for CASSAHTGGAGNEQYF.

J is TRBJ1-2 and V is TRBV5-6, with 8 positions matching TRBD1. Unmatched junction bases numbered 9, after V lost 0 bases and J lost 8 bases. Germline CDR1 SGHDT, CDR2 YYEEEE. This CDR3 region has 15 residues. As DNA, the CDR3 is TGTGCCAGCAGCTTGGGGACAGGGACGGTGGGAGGCTACACCTTC. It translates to CASSLGTGTVGGYTF.

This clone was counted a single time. DNA of the CDR3: TGCAGCGTTGAAGATATATGGGGGAGTGGAACAGATACGCAGTATTTT. Protein product: CSVEDIWGSGTDTQYF. The chain is built from TRBV29-1 and TRBJ2-3; D may be TRBD1 or TRBD2 (5 bases each). This CDR3 region has 16 residues. Germline CDR1 SQVTM, CDR2 ANQGSEA. Trimming stripped 0 bases from V and 3 bases from J, with 16 bases between.

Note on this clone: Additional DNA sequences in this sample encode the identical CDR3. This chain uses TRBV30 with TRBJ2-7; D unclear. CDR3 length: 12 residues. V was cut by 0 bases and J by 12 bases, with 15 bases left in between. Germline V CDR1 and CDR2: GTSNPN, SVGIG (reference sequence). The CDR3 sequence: CAWSVEPVFPYF. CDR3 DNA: TGTGCCTGGAGTGTCGAGCCCGTTTTTCCGTACTTC.

The CDR3 loop is CASSDGLAGYNEQFF. In nucleotides, the CDR3 is TGTGCCAGCAGTGATGGACTAGCGGGATACAATGAGCAGTTCTTC. This chain links TRBV2 with TRBJ2-1; 12 nucleotides line up with TRBD2. The CDR3 consists of 15 residues. Germline V gene sequence: CDR1 SNHLY, CDR2 FYNNEI. With 3 bases clipped from V and 4 bases from J, the junction kept 1 base outside the gene matches.

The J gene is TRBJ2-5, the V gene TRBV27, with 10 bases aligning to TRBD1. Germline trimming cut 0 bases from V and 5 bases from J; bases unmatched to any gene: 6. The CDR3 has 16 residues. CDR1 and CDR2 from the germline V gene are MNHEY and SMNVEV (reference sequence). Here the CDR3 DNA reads TGTGCCAGCAGTTTATCGCGGACAGGGGGGTACGAGACCCAGTACTTC. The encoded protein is CASSLSRTGGYETQYF.

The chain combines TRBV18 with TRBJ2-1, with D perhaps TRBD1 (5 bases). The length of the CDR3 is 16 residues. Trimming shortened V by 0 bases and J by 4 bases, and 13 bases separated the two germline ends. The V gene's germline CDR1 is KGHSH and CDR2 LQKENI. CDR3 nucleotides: TGTGCCAGCTCACCACCCAGATTAGGGGTTTACAATGAGCAGTTCTTC. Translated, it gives CASSPPRLGVYNEQFF. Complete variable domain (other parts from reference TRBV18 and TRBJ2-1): NAGVMQNPRHLVRRRGQEARLRCSPMKGHSHVYWYRQLPEEGLKFMVYLQKENIIDESGMPKERFSAEFPKEGPSILRIQQVVRGDSAAYFCASSPPRLGVYNEQFFGPGTRLTVL.

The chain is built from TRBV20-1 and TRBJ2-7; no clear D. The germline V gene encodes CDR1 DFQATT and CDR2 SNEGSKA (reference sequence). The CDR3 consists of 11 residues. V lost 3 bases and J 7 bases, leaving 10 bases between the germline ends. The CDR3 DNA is TGCAGTGCTAGTAAGTTCCCAGAGCAGTACTTC. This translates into CSASKFPEQYF.

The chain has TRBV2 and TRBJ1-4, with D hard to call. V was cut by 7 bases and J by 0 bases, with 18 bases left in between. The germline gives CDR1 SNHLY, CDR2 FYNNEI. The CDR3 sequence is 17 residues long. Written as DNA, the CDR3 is TGTGCCAGCACCCGGGATGCGGCTACTGCAACTAATGAAAAACTGTTTTTT. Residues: CASTRDAATATNEKLFF. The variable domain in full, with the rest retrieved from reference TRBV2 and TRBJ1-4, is EPEVTQTPSHQVTQMGQEVILRCVPISNHLYFYWYRQILGQKVEFLVSFYNNEISEKSEIFDDQFSVERPDGSNFTLKIRSTKLEDSAMYFCASTRDAATATNEKLFFGSGTQLSVL.

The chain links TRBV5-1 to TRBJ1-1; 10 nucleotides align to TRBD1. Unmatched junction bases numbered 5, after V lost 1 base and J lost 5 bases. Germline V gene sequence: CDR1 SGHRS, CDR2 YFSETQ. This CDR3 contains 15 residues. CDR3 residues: CASSLTGTGATEAFF. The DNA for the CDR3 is TGCGCCAGCAGCTTGACCGGGACAGGGGCTACTGAAGCTTTCTTT. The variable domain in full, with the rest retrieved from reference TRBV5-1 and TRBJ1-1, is KAGVTQTPRYLIKTRGQQVTLSCSPISGHRSVSWYQQTPGQGLQFLFEYFSETQRNKGNFPGRFSGRQFSNSRSEMNVSTLELGDSALYLCASSLTGTGATEAFFGQGTRLTVV.

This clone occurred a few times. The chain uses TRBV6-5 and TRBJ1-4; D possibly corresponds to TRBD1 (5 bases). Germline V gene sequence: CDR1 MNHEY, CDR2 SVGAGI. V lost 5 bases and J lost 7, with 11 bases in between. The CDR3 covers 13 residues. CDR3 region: CASSRERGEKLFF. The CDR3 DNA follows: TGTGCCAGCAGTCGTGAAAGGGGTGAAAAACTGTTTTTT.

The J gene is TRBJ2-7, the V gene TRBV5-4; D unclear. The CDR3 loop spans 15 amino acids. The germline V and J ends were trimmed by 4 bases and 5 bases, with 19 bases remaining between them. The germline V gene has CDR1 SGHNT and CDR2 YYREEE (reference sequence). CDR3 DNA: TGTGCCAGCAGCGATGAAGGCGTGAGGCGTAACGAGCAGTACTTC. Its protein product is CASSDEGVRRNEQYF.

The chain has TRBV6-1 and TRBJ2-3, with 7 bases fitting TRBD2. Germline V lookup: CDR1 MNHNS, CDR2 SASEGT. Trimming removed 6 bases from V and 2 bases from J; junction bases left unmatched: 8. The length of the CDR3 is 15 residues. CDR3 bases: TGTGCCAGCAGCGGGACTACCAGCCCCACAGATACGCAGTATTTT. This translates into CASSGTTSPTDTQYF.

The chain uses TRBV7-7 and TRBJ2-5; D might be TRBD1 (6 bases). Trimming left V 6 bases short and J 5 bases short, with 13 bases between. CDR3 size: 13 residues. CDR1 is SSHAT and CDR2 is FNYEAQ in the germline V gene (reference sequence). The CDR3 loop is CASSLDRGETQYF. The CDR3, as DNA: TGTGCCAGCAGTTTGGACAGAGGGGAGACCCAGTACTTC.

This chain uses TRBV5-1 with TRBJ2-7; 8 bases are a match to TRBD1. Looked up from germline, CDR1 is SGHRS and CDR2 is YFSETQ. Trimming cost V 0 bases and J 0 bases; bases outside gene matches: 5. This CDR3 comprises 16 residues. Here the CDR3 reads CASSLGGQASSYEQYF. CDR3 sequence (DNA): TGCGCCAGCAGCTTGGGGGGACAGGCGAGCTCCTACGAGCAGTACTTC.